This TCR beta chain comes out of a study of regulatory T cells in long-lasting Graves disease (dated by TCRdb to about 2021). Notes on the research overall: To count as having persistent Graves' disease, a patient had to have received antithyroid drug treatment for over 5 years with TSH receptor autoantibodies remaining persistently positive. The study was registered as a clinical trial and conducted in China. A total of about 33 samples underwent TCR sequencing, from around 13 patients with persistent Graves' disease and 20 or so patients with newly diagnosed Graves' disease. Persistent Graves' disease patients in the clinical cohort had taken antithyroid drugs for approximately ten years on average. Patients with persistent Graves' disease were compared with patients with newly diagnosed Graves' disease using TCR sequencing and RNA sequencing of peripheral blood. Here is what the overall study found, with its caveats: Peripheral blood alone was examined, since thyroid tissue, which constituted the primary lesion, could not be accessed. Preferential use of TRBV28, TRBJ1-2 and TRBJ2-5 was observed in persistent disease, whereas TRBV20-1 and TRBJ2-1 were favored in newly diagnosed disease. A larger number of public clonotypes was shared among persistent patients (about 2,700) than among newly diagnosed patients (roughly 930). Sequencing and analysis were limited to the TCR beta chain. Compared with newly diagnosed patients, persistent Graves' disease patients had lower TCR Shannon entropy and fewer highly expanded clones, which suggests clonal expansion. The authors noted that the small sample size was a limitation that may lower accuracy.

Receptor amplification or capture employed multiplex PCR. The listed sequencing device is Illumina HiSeq 4000. TCR beta libraries were built with iRepertoire HTBI primers and Arm-PCR amplification of CDR3 regions. Before sequencing, the PCR products underwent gel purification. Per the original workflow: Gene usage analysis of CDR3 amino acid clonotypes relied on the 60 or so TRBV and about 15 TRBJ segments identified across samples. COPE and FqMerger were used to merge filtered high-quality paired reads into contigs. Contigs were aligned with BLAST to IMGT TRBV, TRBD and TRBJ reference genes, and CDR3 was defined per IMGT. Any clonotype with a frequency above 0.1% was classified as a highly expanded clone. Repertoire diversity was measured by Shannon entropy, and V-J evenness by the Gini coefficient. A clonotype found in more than one individual was treated as public. TCRdb redid the processing of the public reads, applying fastp at Q25 and MiXCR, and retained in-frame beta chains. For every CDR3 protein sequence, its rows merge into one entry that carries the most common genes and DNA. These V and J calls are TCRdb output, not the study's own analysis. In this sample the table shows over 650,000 distinct CDR3 sequences, 30% of which occur a single time. The ten largest account for under 55% of the sample.

The time point label on this specimen signifies: persistent/refractory GD, antithyroid drugs over 5 years with positive TRAb. For both TCR sequencing and RNA sequencing, RNA was extracted from PBMCs in TRIzol. Graves' disease was diagnosed according to American Thyroid Association guidelines. Patients were recruited from an endocrinology department in Xi'an, China. Each patient gave about 9.1 milliliters of peripheral blood, collected in an EDTA anticoagulant tube. Ficoll Paque Plus density gradient separation was used to isolate PBMCs, and no further T cell sorting was done. An Agilent 2100 Bioanalyzer and agarose gel were used to check RNA quality, and a NanoDrop 2000 was used to measure RNA concentration. The cysteine opens and the phenylalanine closes a CDR3 of 14 amino acids. CDR3 DNA is the only sequence kept; it has 42 bases, read in frame from the first base. The germline V gene specifies SGHRS as CDR1 and YFSETQ as CDR2. Relative to germline, V is 6 bases shorter and J is 6 bases shorter, with 18 bases between their ends.

As concerns this clonotype: What this receptor recognizes is not known. Base qualities are not recorded, but no much larger clone differs from it by a single base.

The sequences come from peripheral blood mononuclear cells (PBMCs), collected when the disease was refractory, from a patient treated with antithyroid drugs. The chain is assembled from TRBV5-1 and TRBJ1-1; perhaps TRBD1 is the D gene, with 6 bases matching. The source of this sequence is a female donor with Graves disease. The bases read TGCGCCAGCAAGGGACATCCCGGGGTGGCTGAAGCTTTCTTT. Its translation reads: CASKGHPGVAEAFF.